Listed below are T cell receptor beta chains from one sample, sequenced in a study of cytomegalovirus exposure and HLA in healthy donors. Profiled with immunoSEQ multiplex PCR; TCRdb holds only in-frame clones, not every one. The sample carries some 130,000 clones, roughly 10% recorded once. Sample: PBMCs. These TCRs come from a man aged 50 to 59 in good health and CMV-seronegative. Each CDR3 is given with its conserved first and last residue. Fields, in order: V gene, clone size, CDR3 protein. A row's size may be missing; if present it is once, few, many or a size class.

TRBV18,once,CASSPGYQRGETQYF
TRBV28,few,CASSTTGKQYF
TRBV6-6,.,CASRGTSGVPQETQYF
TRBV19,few,CASSNVEGSNQPQHF
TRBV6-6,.,CASGPYSNYGYTF
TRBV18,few,CASSPLGWTKGGNQPQHF
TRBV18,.,CASSPPTGWGNIQYF
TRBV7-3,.,CASSRTSTFSYNEQFF
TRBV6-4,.,CASSPTSGGTDTQYF
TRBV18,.,CASSRDRGNTEAFF
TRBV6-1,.,CASSVDSRNEKLFF
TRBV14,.,CASSQMGGGSRDTEAFF
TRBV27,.,CASTRSTVNTGELFF
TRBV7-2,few,CASSSRSNLPQHF
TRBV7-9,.,CASSSLRQDVYGYTF
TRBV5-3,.,CARRDRGRGNTIYF
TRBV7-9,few,CASSLEFSLTGNTEAFF
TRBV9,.,CASSPGLYNSPLHF
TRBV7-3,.,CASSLNPPGGNTIYF
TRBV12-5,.,CASGPSPTDQPQHF
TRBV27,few,CASSSQQEPRNYGYTF
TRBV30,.,CAWTPTSGGGEQYF
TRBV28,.,CASSFEGARTEAFF
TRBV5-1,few,CASSLDGRRETQYF
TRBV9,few,CASSVRSNADTQYF
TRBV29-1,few,CSVDRGGMNTEAFF
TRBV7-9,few,CASSFSRDTEAFF
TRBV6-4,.,CASSEIAGSEQFF
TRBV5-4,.,CASSPPTGSADTQYF
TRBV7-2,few,CASSYRGVDQPQHF
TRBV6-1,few,CASSHTGQGNTEAFF
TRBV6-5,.,CASRRGQATYEQYF
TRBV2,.,CASSGRSGNTGELFF
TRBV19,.,CASSSGRGLTSTDTQYF
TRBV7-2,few,CASSQLMRQALRPNEKLFF
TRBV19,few,CASSMQGQSTEAFF
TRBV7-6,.,CASSVRQGYEQYF
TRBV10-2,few,CASRGLAGAGSGNEQYF
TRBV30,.,CAWNSGTAGGYTF
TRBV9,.,CASSARQEAYNSPLHF
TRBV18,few,CASSLLGDSNQPQHF
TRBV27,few,CASSTRTGPNYGYTF
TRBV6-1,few,CASRGQGLVEQPQHF
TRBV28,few,CASNSGTSGNQPQHF
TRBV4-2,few,CASSKQGKNTGELFF
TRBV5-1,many,CASSLTSGGAADTQYF
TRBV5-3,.,CARRVGGLREDEDTQYF
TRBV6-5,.,CASSYSRTGRGYGYTF
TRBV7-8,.,CASSYSSGGEGEQFF